The sequence of this TCR beta chain was determined in a study of blood T cell repertoires in COVID-19. V lost 1 base to trimming and J lost 5 bases, with 4 bases between them. This CDR3 region has 12 residues. Per the germline V gene, CDR1 is SGHVS and CDR2 is FQNEAQ. Repertoires were generated with immunoSEQ multiplex PCR, while TCRdb's copy carries only in-frame clones and drops some. Of around 280,000 clones in the sample, approximately 84% were seen once. The rearrangement joins TRBV7-8 to TRBJ2-3; D gene ambiguous. The sequenced sample consisted of peripheral blood. The clonotype comes from a woman aged 25 to 39 who had recovered from COVID-19. CDR3 residues: CASSLVQDTQYF. The CDR3 DNA sequence: TGTGCCAGCAGCTTAGTACAAGATACGCAGTATTTT.